Listed below are T cell receptor beta chains from one sample, sequenced in a study of T cells in Graves' hyperthyroidism and ophthalmopathy. A single record per CDR3 protein comes from TCRdb applying MiXCR to the multiplex PCR reads. This sample carries about 410,000 distinct CDR3 sequences, about 15% of them seen once, and the ten largest clones take 13%. The specimen sequenced was blood. The receptors were gathered from a man aged 18 to 29 with Graves' ophthalmopathy. CDR3s include the opening cysteine and the closing phenylalanine or tryptophan. The D gene is left open where the match is weak. Clone size is given for some rows only: seen once, a few or many times, or a class if the clone is expanded.

NA	TRBV20-1	many	TRBJ2-5	TGCAGTGCCCTAGTTGCACAAGTTACTGACTGGAGGGCAGAGACCCAGTACTTC	CSALVAQVTDWRAETQYF
NA	TRBV2	many	TRBJ2-2	TGTGCCAGCGCAAACAGGGTTGGTGGCGGGGAGCTGTTTTTT	CASANRVGGGELFF
TRBD1	TRBV5-1	many	TRBJ1-5	TGCGCCAGCAGCACTGGGACAGGGGGCCGAAATCAGCCCCAGCATTTT	CASSTGTGGRNQPQHF
NA	TRBV7-7	many	TRBJ2-7	TGTGCTAGCAGCACCGACAGGTACTCCTACGAGCAGTACTTC	CASSTDRYSYEQYF
NA	TRBV3-1	many	TRBJ2-7	TGTGCCAGCAGCCCGGGACTGATCCGGGAGCAGTACTTC	CASSPGLIREQYF
TRBD1	TRBV5-6	NA	TRBJ1-2	TGTGCCAGCAGTCAGGAACAGGGGGCGTTTGGCTACACCTTC	CASSQEQGAFGYTF
NA	TRBV18	NA	TRBJ1-1	TGTGCCAGCTCACCCTTAGGGGCGATCACTGAAGCTTTCTTT	CASSPLGAITEAFF
NA	TRBV10-3	many	TRBJ1-5	TGTGCCATCAGTGAGGGCCCCAATAGCAATCAGCCCCAGCATTTT	CAISEGPNSNQPQHF
TRBD1	TRBV5-1	many	TRBJ1-6	TGCGCCAGCAGGGGGGACAGCCACTCTAATTCACCCCTCCACTTT	CASRGDSHSNSPLHF
NA	TRBV6-1	many	TRBJ1-6	TGTGCCAGCAGTGAACAGGGCTCACATTCACCCCTCCACTTT	CASSEQGSHSPLHF
NA	TRBV4-1	NA	TRBJ2-1	TGCGCCAGCAGCCGAGGGGGGGGCGTAGACAATGAGCAGTTCTTC	CASSRGGGVDNEQFF
TRBD1	TRBV10-3	many	TRBJ2-7	TGTGCCATCAGCGACAGGGGCTACGAGCAGTACTTC	CAISDRGYEQYF
NA	TRBV5-8	many	TRBJ1-5	TGTGCCAGCAGCTTCCGCCGGGGAAAACATCAGCCCCAGCATTTT	CASSFRRGKHQPQHF
TRBD2	TRBV2	few	TRBJ2-1	TGTGCCAGCAGTGAACCCACTAGCGGGGGGGCCAATGAGCAGTTCTTC	CASSEPTSGGANEQFF
TRBD1	TRBV15	many	TRBJ2-1	TGTGCCACCAGCAGAGATTTGGTAGGGGGCAGTGAGCAGTTCTTC	CATSRDLVGGSEQFF
NA	TRBV5-6	many	TRBJ1-1	TGTGCCAGCAGCGTACCGACAGTGCTGAACACTGAAGCTTTCTTT	CASSVPTVLNTEAFF
NA	TRBV12-3/TRBV12-4	many	TRBJ2-1	TGTGCCAGCAGTTTAGTAGGGGACGGTGAGCAGTTCTTC	CASSLVGDGEQFF
TRBD1	TRBV20-1	many	TRBJ2-7	TGCAGTGCTAGCCCCGGGACAGGGGGGTACGGGCAGTACTTC	CSASPGTGGYGQYF
NA	TRBV7-9	many	TRBJ2-1	TGTGCCAGCAGCGCAGACCAGGGAAAGCAGTTCTTC	CASSADQGKQFF
NA	TRBV27	many	TRBJ2-7	TGTGCCAGCAGTCGCCTGGGGAGCGACGAGCAGTACTTC	CASSRLGSDEQYF
NA	TRBV2	many	TRBJ2-5	TGTGCCAGCAGTGATTGGGTCGGGGTAGGAGAGACCCAGTACTTC	CASSDWVGVGETQYF
NA	TRBV19	NA	TRBJ2-7	TGTGCCAGTAGTATTGTGGCAGGGAGTACCTACGAGCAGTACTTC	CASSIVAGSTYEQYF
NA	TRBV29-1	many	TRBJ2-7	TGCAGCGCACAGGGGCCGGAGGGCTACGAGCAGTACTTC	CSAQGPEGYEQYF
TRBD1	TRBV5-5	many	TRBJ1-2	TGTGCCAGCAGCTTCGGTTTAGACAGGGGGCGGCGTGGCTACACCTTC	CASSFGLDRGRRGYTF
NA	TRBV7-2	many	TRBJ1-1	TGTGCCAGCAGCTTATCCGGGGGGGACACTGAAGCTTTCTTT	CASSLSGGDTEAFF
NA	TRBV4-1	many	TRBJ1-1	TGCGCCAGCAGCCAAGATCCGGCCATGAACACTGAAGCTTTCTTT	CASSQDPAMNTEAFF
NA	TRBV10-2	few	TRBJ2-5	TGCGCCAGCAGTGAGAGGGGCAGGGTCCAAGAGACCCAGTACTTC	CASSERGRVQETQYF
NA	TRBV4-1	NA	TRBJ2-3	TGCGCCAGCGGCCCTCAGGGGGGTGCAGTAGATACGCAGTATTTT	CASGPQGGAVDTQYF
NA	TRBV12-3/TRBV12-4	many	TRBJ2-1	TGTGCCAGCAGTTTTCAGGGAACGGTCAACGATGAGCAGTTCTTC	CASSFQGTVNDEQFF
TRBD2	TRBV2	many	TRBJ2-3	TGTGCCAGCAGGGGTCAGGGAGGGGATACGCAGTATTTT	CASRGQGGDTQYF
NA	TRBV30	many	TRBJ1-2	TGTGCCTGGAGTGTGTGGAGAGGGAACTCTGGCTACACCTTC	CAWSVWRGNSGYTF
NA	TRBV5-5	many	TRBJ2-7	TGTGCCAGCAGCTTCCATGAGGAGCAGTACTTC	CASSFHEEQYF
NA	TRBV7-9	many	TRBJ1-1	TGTGCCAGCAGCTTAAGGGAAGGGGAAAGGGCTTTCTTT	CASSLREGERAFF
TRBD1	TRBV12-3/TRBV12-4	many	TRBJ2-1	TGTGCCAGCAGGCCAGGGGGTCGGTACAATGAGCAGTTCTTC	CASRPGGRYNEQFF
NA	TRBV19	few	TRBJ1-1	TGTGCCAGTAGTATCTCGCATAGGAACACTGAAGCTTTCTTT	CASSISHRNTEAFF
NA	TRBV27	few	TRBJ1-2	TGTGCCAGCAGTTCAAACGGAGCTAACTATGGCTACACCTTC	CASSSNGANYGYTF
NA	TRBV5-1	NA	TRBJ2-6	TGCGCCAGCAGCGAACAGGGCTCTGGGGCCAACGTCCTGACTTTC	CASSEQGSGANVLTF
TRBD1	TRBV6-1	few	TRBJ2-2	TGTGCCAGCCGAGACAGGGGTATATCCGGGGAGCTGTTTTTT	CASRDRGISGELFF
NA	TRBV2	many	TRBJ1-5	TGTGCCAGCAGTTCCGGGGACGGGCAGCCCCAGCATTTT	CASSSGDGQPQHF
NA	TRBV6-5	many	TRBJ2-1	TGTGCCAGCAGTTACTCGGGCGGGGCCCCAGGCAATGAGCAGTTCTTC	CASSYSGGAPGNEQFF
NA	TRBV7-9	few	TRBJ2-7	TGTGCCAGCAGCGGCGGGCTAGTCTACGAGCAGTACTTC	CASSGGLVYEQYF
NA	TRBV6-2/TRBV6-3	NA	TRBJ2-2	TGTGCCAGCAGTCGTGGGGTCGCGGGTCCCGGGGAGCTGTTTTTT	CASSRGVAGPGELFF
NA	TRBV4-1	many	TRBJ2-1	TGCGCCAGCAGCCAATATGATCAGCCCGACGTTGAGCAGTTCTTC	CASSQYDQPDVEQFF
TRBD2	TRBV20-1	many	TRBJ2-1	TGCAGTGCTAGGAAAGGACTAGCGGGGGGGCGGGCCTACAATGAGCAGTTCTTC	CSARKGLAGGRAYNEQFF
TRBD2	TRBV4-2	NA	TRBJ2-1	TGTGCCAGCAGCCAAACCCTTACCGGGACTAGCATCGATGAGCAGTTCTTC	CASSQTLTGTSIDEQFF
NA	TRBV12-3/TRBV12-4	few	TRBJ1-5	TGTGCCAGCAGTTCAGGCGGGCAGGTTCGTACCAATCAGCCCCAGCATTTT	CASSSGGQVRTNQPQHF
NA	TRBV5-1	NA	TRBJ2-3	TGCGCCAGCAGCTTAGGGAATTCCAGAGGAGATACGCAGTATTTT	CASSLGNSRGDTQYF
TRBD1	TRBV20-1	many	TRBJ1-5	TGCAGTGCGAAGACAGGGGGCAATCAGCCCCAGCATTTT	CSAKTGGNQPQHF
NA	TRBV20-1	NA	TRBJ2-5	TGCAGTGCTAGAGATATCGAGGGGGGGGGCTGGGAGACCCAGTACTTC	CSARDIEGGGWETQYF
NA	TRBV20-1	few	TRBJ2-7	TGCAGTGCTATAGACTACTGGGACGAGCAGTACTTC	CSAIDYWDEQYF
NA	TRBV27	many	TRBJ1-6	TGTGCCAGCACCCTCGCGGGTCTCGGACCCGCCTCACCCCTCCACTTT	CASTLAGLGPASPLHF
TRBD2	TRBV20-1	many	TRBJ2-1	TGCAGTGCTAAACCCCTAGCGGGAGCCTACAATGAGCAGTTCTTC	CSAKPLAGAYNEQFF
TRBD1	TRBV7-9	few	TRBJ2-7	TGTGCCAGCAGCTTAGGACAGGGAAGAATCCACGAGCAGTACTTC	CASSLGQGRIHEQYF
NA	TRBV7-9	NA	TRBJ2-2	TGTGCCAGCAGCTTGGGGTCCTACACCGGGGAGCTGTTTTTT	CASSLGSYTGELFF
NA	TRBV24-1	many	TRBJ2-3	TGTGCCACCAGTGATGGGGGCAGGGTCTCAACAGATACGCAGTATTTT	CATSDGGRVSTDTQYF
TRBD1	TRBV2	many	TRBJ1-1	TGTGCCAGCAGATCAGGGGGAACTGAAGCTTTCTTT	CASRSGGTEAFF
TRBD1	TRBV19	NA	TRBJ1-6	TGTGCCAGTAGTGTTGGGACAGCCTATAATTCACCCCTCCACTTT	CASSVGTAYNSPLHF